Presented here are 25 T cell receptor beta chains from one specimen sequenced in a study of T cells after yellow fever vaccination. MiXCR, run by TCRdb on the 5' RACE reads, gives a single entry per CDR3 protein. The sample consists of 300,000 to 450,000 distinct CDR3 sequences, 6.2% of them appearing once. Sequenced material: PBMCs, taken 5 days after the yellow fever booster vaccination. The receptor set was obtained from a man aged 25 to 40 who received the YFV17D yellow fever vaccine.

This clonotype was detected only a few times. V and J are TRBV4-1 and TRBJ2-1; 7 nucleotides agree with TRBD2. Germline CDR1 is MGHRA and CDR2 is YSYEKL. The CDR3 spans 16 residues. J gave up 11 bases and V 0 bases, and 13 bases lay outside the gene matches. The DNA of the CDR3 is TGCGCCAGCAGCCAAGATATCGGACTAGTAGTACCGAAGCAGTTCTTC. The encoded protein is CASSQDIGLVVPKQFF.

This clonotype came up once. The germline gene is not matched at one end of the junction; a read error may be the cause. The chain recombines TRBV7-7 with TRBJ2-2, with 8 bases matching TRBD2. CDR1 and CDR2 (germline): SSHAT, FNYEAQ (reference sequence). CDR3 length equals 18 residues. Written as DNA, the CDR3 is TGTGCTAGCAGCCTCCGTGAGGGAACGGGAGGGCTCTCCGGGGAGCTGTTTTTT. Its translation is CASSLREGTGGLSGELFF.

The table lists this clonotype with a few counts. Written as DNA, the CDR3 is TGTGTCTCAGGGACGCTAGAATCGTACACCGGGGAGCTGTTTTTT. This encodes CVSGTLESYTGELFF. The chain employs TRBV12-5 and TRBJ2-2, with D perhaps TRBD1 or TRBD2 (5 bases each). This CDR3 region has 15 residues. Germline V lookup: CDR1 LGHNT, CDR2 FRNRAP.

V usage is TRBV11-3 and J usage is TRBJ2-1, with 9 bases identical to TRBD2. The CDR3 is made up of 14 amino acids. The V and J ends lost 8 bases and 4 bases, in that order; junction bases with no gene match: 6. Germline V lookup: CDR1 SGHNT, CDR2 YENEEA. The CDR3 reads CASGTSGRYNEQFF. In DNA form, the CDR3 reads TGTGCCAGCGGAACTAGCGGGCGTTACAATGAGCAGTTCTTC.

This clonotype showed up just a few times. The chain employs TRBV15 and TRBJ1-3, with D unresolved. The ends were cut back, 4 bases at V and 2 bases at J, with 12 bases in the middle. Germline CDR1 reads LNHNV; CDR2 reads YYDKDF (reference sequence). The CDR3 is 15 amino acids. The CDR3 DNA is TGTGCCACCAGCAAAGATGAGGGAGCTGGAAACACCATATATTTT. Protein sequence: CATSKDEGAGNTIYF. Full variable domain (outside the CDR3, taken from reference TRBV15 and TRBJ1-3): DAMVIQNPRYQVTQFGKPVTLSCSQTLNHNVMYWYQQKSSQAPKLLFHYYDKDFNNEADTPDNFQSRRPNTSFCFLDIRSPGLGDTAMYLCATSKDEGAGNTIYFGEGSWLTVV.

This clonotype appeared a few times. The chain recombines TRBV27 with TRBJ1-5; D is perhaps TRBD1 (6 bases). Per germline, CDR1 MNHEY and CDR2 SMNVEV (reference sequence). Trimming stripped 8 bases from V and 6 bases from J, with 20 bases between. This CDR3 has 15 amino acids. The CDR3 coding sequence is TGTGCCAGCCAGGCTCGTGGGGGCAGAACTCAGCCCCAGCATTTT. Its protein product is CASQARGGRTQPQHF.

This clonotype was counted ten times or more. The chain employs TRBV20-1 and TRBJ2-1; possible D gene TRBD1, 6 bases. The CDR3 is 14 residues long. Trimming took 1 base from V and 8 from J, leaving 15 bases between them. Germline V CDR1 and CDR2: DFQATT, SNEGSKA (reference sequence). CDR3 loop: CSARVGQGRDEQFF. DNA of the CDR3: TGCAGTGCTAGAGTCGGGCAGGGGCGGGATGAGCAGTTCTTC.

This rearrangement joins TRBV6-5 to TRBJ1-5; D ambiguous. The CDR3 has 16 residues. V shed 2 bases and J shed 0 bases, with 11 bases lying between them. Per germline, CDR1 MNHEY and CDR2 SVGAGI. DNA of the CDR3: TGTGCCAGCAGTTACAAAAGGGAAGATAGCAATCAGCCCCAGCATTTT. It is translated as CASSYKREDSNQPQHF.

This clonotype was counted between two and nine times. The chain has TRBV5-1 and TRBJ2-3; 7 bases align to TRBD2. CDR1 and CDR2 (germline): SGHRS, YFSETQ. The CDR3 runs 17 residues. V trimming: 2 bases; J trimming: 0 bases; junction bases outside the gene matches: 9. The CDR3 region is CASSFLPSGASTDTQYF. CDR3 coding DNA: TGCGCCAGCAGCTTCCTCCCTAGCGGTGCTAGCACAGATACGCAGTATTTT.

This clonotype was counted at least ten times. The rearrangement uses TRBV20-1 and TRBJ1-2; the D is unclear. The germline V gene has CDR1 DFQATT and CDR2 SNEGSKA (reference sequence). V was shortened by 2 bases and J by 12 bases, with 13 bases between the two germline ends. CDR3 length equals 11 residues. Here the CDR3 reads CSARREGLNTF. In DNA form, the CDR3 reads TGCAGTGCTAGAAGAGAAGGGCTGAACACCTTC.

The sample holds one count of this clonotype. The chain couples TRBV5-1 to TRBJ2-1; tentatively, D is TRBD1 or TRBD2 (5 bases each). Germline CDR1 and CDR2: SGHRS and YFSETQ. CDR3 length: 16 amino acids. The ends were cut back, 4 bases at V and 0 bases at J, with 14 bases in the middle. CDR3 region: CASSPGTPSSYNEQFF. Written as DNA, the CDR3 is TGCGCCAGCAGCCCCGGGACGCCGAGCTCCTACAATGAGCAGTTCTTC.

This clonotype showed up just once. CDR3 loop: CSARPTGTGMGETQYF. The DNA of the CDR3 is TGCAGTGCTAGACCGACCGGGACAGGGATGGGAGAGACCCAGTACTTC. The J gene is TRBJ2-5, the V gene TRBV20-1; 9 bases are a match to TRBD1. This CDR3 region has 16 residues. J lost 4 bases, V lost 2 bases, and 11 bases had no gene match. Germline V lookup: CDR1 DFQATT, CDR2 SNEGSKA (reference sequence).

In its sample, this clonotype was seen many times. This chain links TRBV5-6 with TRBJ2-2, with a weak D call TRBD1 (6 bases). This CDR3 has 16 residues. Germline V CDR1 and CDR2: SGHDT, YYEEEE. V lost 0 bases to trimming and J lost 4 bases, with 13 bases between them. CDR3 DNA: TGTGCCAGCAGCTTGGAACAGGGCTTCGGCACCGGGGAGCTGTTTTTT. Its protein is CASSLEQGFGTGELFF.

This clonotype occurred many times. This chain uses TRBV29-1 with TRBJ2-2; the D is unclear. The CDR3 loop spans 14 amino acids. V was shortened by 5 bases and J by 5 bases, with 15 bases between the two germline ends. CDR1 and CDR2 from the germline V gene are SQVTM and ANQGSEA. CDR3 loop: CSVLVSWKTGELFF. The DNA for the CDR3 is TGCAGCGTTTTGGTTTCGTGGAAGACCGGGGAGCTGTTTTTT.

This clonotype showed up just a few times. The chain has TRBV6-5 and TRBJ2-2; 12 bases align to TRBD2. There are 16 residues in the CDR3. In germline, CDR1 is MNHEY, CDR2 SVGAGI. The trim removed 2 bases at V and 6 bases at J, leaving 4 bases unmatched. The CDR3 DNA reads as TGTGCCAGCAGTTACCCATCTAGCGGGAGGGCCGGGGAGCTGTTTTTT. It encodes CASSYPSSGRAGELFF.

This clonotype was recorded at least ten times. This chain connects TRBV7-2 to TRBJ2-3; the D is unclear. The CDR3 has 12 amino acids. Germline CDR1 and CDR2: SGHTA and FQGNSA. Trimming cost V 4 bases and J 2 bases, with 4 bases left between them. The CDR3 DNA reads TGTGCCAGCAGCTATTTCACAGATACGCAGTATTTT. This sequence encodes CASSYFTDTQYF.

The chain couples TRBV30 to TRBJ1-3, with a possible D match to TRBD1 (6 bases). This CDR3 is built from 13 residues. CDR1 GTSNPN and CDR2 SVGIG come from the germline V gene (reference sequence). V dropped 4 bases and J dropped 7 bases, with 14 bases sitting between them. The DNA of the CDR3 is TGTGCCTGGATTAGGACAGATGGTAACACCATATATTTT. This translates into CAWIRTDGNTIYF.

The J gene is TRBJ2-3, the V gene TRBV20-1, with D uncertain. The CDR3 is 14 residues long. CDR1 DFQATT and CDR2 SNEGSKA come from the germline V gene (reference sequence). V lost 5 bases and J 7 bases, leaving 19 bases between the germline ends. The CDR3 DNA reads TGCAGTGCTGCCGGCCGCGACGAACCAAATACGCAGTATTTT. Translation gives CSAAGRDEPNTQYF.

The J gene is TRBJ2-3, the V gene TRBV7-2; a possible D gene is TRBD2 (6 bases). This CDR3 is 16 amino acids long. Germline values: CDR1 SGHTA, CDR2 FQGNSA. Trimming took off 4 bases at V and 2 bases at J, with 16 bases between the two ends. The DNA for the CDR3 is TGTGCCAGCAGCTGGCGCCGGGACTCCATCACAGATACGCAGTATTTT. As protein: CASSWRRDSITDTQYF.

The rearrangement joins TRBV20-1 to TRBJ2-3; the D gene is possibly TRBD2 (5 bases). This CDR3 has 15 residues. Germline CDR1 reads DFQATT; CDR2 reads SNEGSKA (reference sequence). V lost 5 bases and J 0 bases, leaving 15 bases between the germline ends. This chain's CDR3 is CSALGQRSSTDTQYF. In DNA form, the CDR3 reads TGCAGTGCTTTAGGCCAGCGGAGTAGCACAGATACGCAGTATTTT.

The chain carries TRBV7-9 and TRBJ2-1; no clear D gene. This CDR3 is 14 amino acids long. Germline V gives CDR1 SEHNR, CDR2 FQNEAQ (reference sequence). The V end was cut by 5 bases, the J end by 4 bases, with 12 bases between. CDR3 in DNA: TGTGCCAGCAGCCCAAATGTAGGGTACAATGAGCAGTTCTTC. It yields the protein CASSPNVGYNEQFF.

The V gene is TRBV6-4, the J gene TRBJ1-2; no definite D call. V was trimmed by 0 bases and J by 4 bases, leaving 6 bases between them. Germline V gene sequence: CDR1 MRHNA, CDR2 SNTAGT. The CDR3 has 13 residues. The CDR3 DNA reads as TGTGCCAGCAGTGACTCGGGCAGCTATGGCTACACCTTC. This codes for CASSDSGSYGYTF.

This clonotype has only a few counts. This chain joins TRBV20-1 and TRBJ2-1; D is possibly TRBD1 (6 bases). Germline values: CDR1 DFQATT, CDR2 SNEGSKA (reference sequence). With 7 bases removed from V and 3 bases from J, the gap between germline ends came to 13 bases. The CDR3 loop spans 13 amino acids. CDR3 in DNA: TGCAGTGTACGGGACAACCACTACAATGAGCAGTTCTTC. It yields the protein CSVRDNHYNEQFF.

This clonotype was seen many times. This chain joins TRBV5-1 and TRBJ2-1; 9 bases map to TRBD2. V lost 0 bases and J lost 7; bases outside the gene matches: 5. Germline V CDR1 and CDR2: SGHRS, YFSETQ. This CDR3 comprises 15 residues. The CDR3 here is CASSLESSGMNEQFF. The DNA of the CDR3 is TGCGCCAGCAGCTTGGAGTCTAGCGGGATGAATGAGCAGTTCTTC.

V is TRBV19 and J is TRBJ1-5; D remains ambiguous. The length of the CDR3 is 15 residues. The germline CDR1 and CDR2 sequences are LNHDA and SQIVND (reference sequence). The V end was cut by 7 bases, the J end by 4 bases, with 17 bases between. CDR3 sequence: CASTSLPGTNQPQHF. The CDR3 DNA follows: TGTGCCAGTACATCCCTCCCAGGCACTAATCAGCCCCAGCATTTT.